These 19 T cell receptor beta chains were all obtained from the same sample, sequenced in a study of T cells in Graves' hyperthyroidism and ophthalmopathy. RNA transcripts were the template for amplifying TCR beta CDR3 regions. The TCR CDR3 first-round RT-PCR relied on the HTBI primer set. MiXCR, applied by TCRdb to the multiplex PCR reads, yields one record per CDR3 protein. The top ten clones hold approximately 31% of a sample with roughly 710,000 distinct CDR3 sequences, just over 35% of them seen once. Sequenced material: blood. The receptors here all came from a woman in her 40s with Graves' hyperthyroidism.

The chain combines TRBV19 with TRBJ1-2; D not resolved. CDR1 and CDR2 from the germline V gene are LNHDA and SQIVND (reference sequence). V lost 11 bases and J 6 bases, leaving 22 bases between the germline ends. CDR3 size: 14 residues. CDR3 sequence reads: CASSLERVVDGYTF. The CDR3 DNA reads as TGTGCCTCATCCCTGGAGAGGGTTGTTGATGGCTACACCTTC.

The chain links TRBV4-3 to TRBJ1-2, with unresolved D. The V gene's germline CDR1 is LGHNA and CDR2 YSLEER. The CDR3 consists of 16 residues. The germline V and J ends were trimmed by 3 bases and 0 bases, with 14 bases remaining between them. The chain's CDR3 is CASSHVPRQANYGYTF. Here the CDR3 DNA reads TGCGCCAGCAGCCATGTCCCTCGACAAGCTAACTATGGCTACACCTTC.

There are many counts of this clonotype. The chain recombines TRBV12-3 or TRBV12-4 with TRBJ1-1; TRBD1 agrees at 8 bases. The CDR3 covers 13 residues. Unmatched junction bases numbered 5, after V lost 5 bases and J lost 6 bases. CDR3 nucleotides: TGTGCCAGCAGTCCGACAGGGGCGGCTGAAGCTTTCTTT. This translates into CASSPTGAAEAFF.

Ten or more counts support this clonotype. J is TRBJ2-2 and V is TRBV7-9; D gene unclear. Germline CDR1 is SEHNR and CDR2 is FQNEAQ (reference sequence). This CDR3 region has 14 residues. V lost 1 base and J 6 bases, leaving 9 bases between the germline ends. The CDR3 spells CASSLVLVAGELFF. The CDR3 DNA sequence: TGTGCCAGCAGCTTAGTGTTGGTCGCCGGGGAGCTGTTTTTT. The variable domain in full, with the rest retrieved from reference TRBV7-9 and TRBJ2-2, is DTGVSQNPRHKITKRGQNVTFRCDPISEHNRLYWYRQTLGQGPEFLTYFQNEAQLEKSRLLSDRFSAERPKGSFSTLEIQRTEQGDSAMYLCASSLVLVAGELFFGEGSRLTVL.

The chain joins TRBV6-1 to TRBJ2-7; no firm D call. V was trimmed by 4 bases and J by 6 bases, leaving 13 bases between them. CDR3 length: 13 amino acids. Germline V CDR1 and CDR2: MNHNS, SASEGT. CDR3 in amino acids: CASSAPSLGEQYF. CDR3 nucleotides: TGTGCCAGCAGTGCGCCCTCATTGGGCGAGCAGTACTTC.

Many counts were recorded for this clonotype. This chain connects TRBV29-1 to TRBJ1-2; no clear D. Trimming pared 4 bases from V and 4 bases from J, leaving 10 bases between. CDR1 is SQVTM, CDR2 ANQGSEA, per germline. This CDR3 has 12 amino acids. The CDR3 nucleotides read TGCAGCGTTGGCGTGGATATCTATGGCTACACCTTC. Amino acid sequence: CSVGVDIYGYTF.

The sample holds a few counts of this clonotype. This chain links TRBV9 with TRBJ2-3, with D possibly matching TRBD2 (6 bases). The CDR3 sequence is 14 residues long. The germline gives CDR1 SGDLS, CDR2 YYNGEE. Trimming removed 1 base from V and 0 bases from J, with 6 bases in between. The DNA for the CDR3 is TGTGCCAGCAGCGTAACTAGCAGCACAGATACGCAGTATTTT. Its protein is CASSVTSSTDTQYF.

The V and J genes are TRBV7-9 and TRBJ2-2; possibly TRBD1 for D (5 bases). The V gene lost 2 bases and the J gene lost 5 bases, with 15 bases spanning the gap. Germline-derived CDR1 and CDR2 are SEHNR and FQNEAQ (reference sequence). The CDR3 covers 16 residues. The CDR3 sequence: CASSLLRGARTGELFF. For the CDR3, the DNA is TGTGCCAGCAGCTTATTAAGGGGCGCACGGACCGGGGAGCTGTTTTTT.

This clonotype has only a few counts. This chain links TRBV28 with TRBJ2-7; no clear D gene. The germline V and J ends were trimmed by 3 bases and 6 bases, with 9 bases remaining between them. CDR1 and CDR2 (germline): MDHEN, SYDVKM. The CDR3 extends over 12 amino acids. The CDR3 region is CASSFLGSEQYF. The CDR3 nucleotides read TGTGCCAGCAGTTTCCTAGGAAGCGAGCAGTACTTC. The whole variable domain, filled in from reference TRBV28 and TRBJ2-7, reads DVKVTQSSRYLVKRTGEKVFLECVQDMDHENMFWYRQDPGLGLRLIYFSYDVKMKEKGDIPEGYSVSREKKERFSLILESASTNQTSMYLCASSFLGSEQYFGPGTRLTVT.

There are many counts of this clonotype. The rearrangement uses TRBV6-1 and TRBJ1-1; D is unclear. V was trimmed by 11 bases and J by 0 bases, leaving 7 bases between them. Looked up from germline, CDR1 is MNHNS and CDR2 is SASEGT. The length of the CDR3 is 11 residues. CDR3 in amino acids: CASELNTEAFF. The DNA for the CDR3 is TGTGCCTCCGAGCTGAACACTGAAGCTTTCTTT.

About this clonotype: Since a much larger clone is just one base distant, this may be a read error. J is TRBJ1-6 and V is TRBV20-1; no firm D call. The V gene lost 7 bases and the J gene lost 7 bases, with 26 bases spanning the gap. The V gene's germline CDR1 is DFQATT and CDR2 SNEGSKA (reference sequence). The CDR3 totals 17 residues. CDR3 coding DNA: TGCAGTGTTGCACTGGTGGTACGAAACCCCGGGAATTCACCCCTCCACTTT. Its translation is CSVALVVRNPGNSPLHF.

A remark on this clonotype: This may be a read error, as it is one base from a much larger clone. Likely a read error: the CDR3 ends without its conserved phenylalanine or tryptophan. V is TRBV6-6 and J is TRBJ1-1; TRBD1 matches 8 bases. This CDR3 has 13 residues. Germline V gene sequence: CDR1 MNHNY, CDR2 SVGAGI (reference sequence). V was pared by 6 bases and J by 4 bases, with 4 bases of the junction left unmatched. Here the CDR3 reads CASSITGGTEAFV. The CDR3 DNA sequence: TGTGCCAGCAGCATCACAGGGGGCACTGAAGCTTTCGTT.

The chain carries TRBV7-2 and TRBJ2-5; D not resolved. V lost 8 bases and J 3 bases, leaving 16 bases between the germline ends. The CDR3 has 14 amino acids. From germline, CDR1 is SGHTA and CDR2 FQGNSA. Written as DNA, the CDR3 is TGTGCCAGCTCACCCGTTGGACCTAAAGAGACCCAGTACTTC. Its translation: CASSPVGPKETQYF.

This clonotype was seen only a few times. The chain carries TRBV5-1 and TRBJ1-1, with 8 bases fitting TRBD1. The V and J ends lost 3 bases and 8 bases, in that order; junction bases with no gene match: 9. CDR1 and CDR2 from the germline V gene are SGHRS and YFSETQ. CDR3 length: 14 residues. The CDR3 nucleotides are TGCGCCAGCAGCTCGACGGACAGGGTGCAAGAAGCTTTCTTT. It translates to CASSSTDRVQEAFF.

The J gene is TRBJ1-1, the V gene TRBV10-2; D possibly corresponds to TRBD1 (6 bases). The V and J ends lost 4 bases and 6 bases respectively, with 15 bases between them. The CDR3 is 14 amino acids. Looked up from germline, CDR1 is WSHSY and CDR2 is SAAADI. CDR3 protein: CASSARQAGAEAFF. The CDR3 nucleotides are TGCGCCAGCAGTGCAAGACAGGCGGGTGCTGAAGCTTTCTTT.

This clonotype was counted at least ten times. The chain uses TRBV2 and TRBJ1-1; D unclear. Per germline, CDR1 SNHLY and CDR2 FYNNEI. This CDR3 comprises 13 residues. Trimming left V 6 bases short and J 0 bases short, with 8 bases between. The CDR3 loop is CASRGDMNTEAFF. Here the CDR3 DNA reads TGTGCCAGCAGGGGCGATATGAACACTGAAGCTTTCTTT.

V gene TRBV19 combines with J gene TRBJ1-5; D call uncertain. Trimming removed 4 bases from V and 8 bases from J, with 15 bases in between. The germline gives CDR1 LNHDA, CDR2 SQIVND (reference sequence). There are 14 residues in the CDR3. The CDR3 loop reads CASSNEWAREPQHF. The CDR3 region has the DNA TGTGCCAGTAGTAACGAGTGGGCCCGGGAGCCCCAGCATTTT.

This clonotype has only a few counts. J is TRBJ2-7 and V is TRBV2, with D possibly being TRBD2 (7 bases). Germline lookup yields CDR1 SNHLY and CDR2 FYNNEI. V lost 8 bases, J lost 3 bases, and 20 bases lay in between. The CDR3 runs 15 residues. Here the CDR3 DNA reads TGTGCCAGCTCACCGGGCGGGGGCGTCATCTACGAGCAGTACTTC. This gives the protein CASSPGGGVIYEQYF.

This clonotype was detected many times. The chain combines TRBV10-3 with TRBJ1-1, with D possibly TRBD1 on 5 matching bases. Trimming removed 7 bases from V and 5 bases from J, with 17 bases in between. The CDR3 contains 14 residues. Germline V gives CDR1 ENHRY, CDR2 SYGVKD. CDR3 region: CAITRGTLDTEAFF. The CDR3, as DNA: TGTGCCATCACCCGGGGGACGTTGGATACTGAAGCTTTCTTT.